This T cell receptor (beta chain) was obtained from a study of shared clonotypes between healthy human individuals. Study results and caveats: What naive subsets generally showed was a larger estimated richness than memory subsets showed. Among donors, sharing of clonotypes was expected to be affected by sequencing depth.

In the case of this clone: The target antigen is unknown.

It was at deep level that the assay was run. Original processing methods: Filtering of immunoSEQ junctional sequences could not match full-length read filtering. Assay: immunoSEQ multiplex PCR; the TCRdb copy retains only in-frame clones and omits some. From that table come the V and J calls and clone size; the DNA was used to work out D and trimming. The sample gives millions of clones, 85% to 95% of which show up once; 0.13% is in the top ten. V lost 4 bases to trimming and J lost 4 bases, with 16 bases between them. The germline V gene encodes CDR1 MGHRA and CDR2 YSYEKL. The CDR3 spans 15 residues.

Sequenced: naive CD4+ T cells sorted from blood. Subset meaning: CD45RA+ positively selected. V gene TRBV4-1 combines with J gene TRBJ1-2; TRBD1 might be the D (6 bases). The source is a man between 18 and 35 years old in good health. The DNA of the CDR3 is TGCGCCAGCAGCCTATTGGGTGGGGGCCTCTATGGCTACACCTTC. Translated: CASSLLGGGLYGYTF.